One sample yielded the 27 T cell receptor beta chains listed below, sequenced in a study of OX40 agonist ivuxolimab in advanced cancers. Assay: immunoSEQ multiplex PCR; the TCRdb copy retains only in-frame clones and omits some. The table records about 110,000 clones, 75% to 95% of them present only once. Specimen: CD4+ or CD8+ T cells sorted from blood, collected in a trial of the OX40 agonist ivuxolimab. The source is an adult with an advanced solid tumor such as melanoma, head and neck, liver or kidney cancer.

This clone was seen only once. The chain joins TRBV6-6 to TRBJ2-7; 11 nucleotides match TRBD1. This CDR3 has 14 amino acids. Germline CDR1 MNHNY, CDR2 SVGAGI (reference sequence). With 10 bases clipped from V and 4 bases from J, the junction kept 9 bases outside the gene matches. The CDR3: CAIRTGGLGYEQYF. The CDR3 DNA sequence: TGTGCCATCCGGACAGGGGGCTTAGGGTACGAGCAGTACTTC.

The CDR3 nucleotides read TGTGCCAGCAGCGTAGCGGGTAGCGGGGGTGGCGGTGAGCAGTTCTTC. Its translation: CASSVAGSGGGGEQFF. The chain joins TRBV9 to TRBJ2-1; 9 bases line up with TRBD2. V dropped 0 bases and J dropped 9; count of bases not matched to a gene: 10. Germline assignment: CDR1 SGDLS and CDR2 YYNGEE. There are 16 residues in the CDR3.

This chain uses TRBV6-1 with TRBJ2-5, with TRBD2 matching over 9 bases. CDR1 is MNHNS and CDR2 is SASEGT in the germline V gene. V dropped 6 bases and J dropped 5; count of bases not matched to a gene: 1. The CDR3 runs to 12 residues. The CDR3 sequence: CASSGLAETQYF. CDR3 in DNA: TGTGCCAGCAGCGGACTAGCGGAGACCCAGTACTTC.

The chain uses TRBV11-2 and TRBJ1-2; D gene ambiguous. CDR3 length: 15 residues. Trimming removed 1 base from V and 7 bases from J, with 16 bases in between. Looked up from germline, CDR1 is SGHAT and CDR2 is FQNNGV. The DNA of the CDR3 is TGTGCCAGCAGCTTAGCCCACAGCCAACTGGGTGGCTACACCTTC. Translating it yields CASSLAHSQLGGYTF. Together with reference TRBV11-2 and TRBJ1-2, the CDR3 gives the full variable domain: EAGVAQSPRYKIIEKRQSVAFWCNPISGHATLYWYQQILGQGPKLLIQFQNNGVVDDSQLPKDRFSAERLKGVDSTLKIQPAKLEDSAVYLCASSLAHSQLGGYTFGSGTRLTVV.

The V call is TRBV30, the J call TRBJ2-5, with D maybe TRBD2 (5 bases). Germline V CDR1 and CDR2: GTSNPN, SVGIG (reference sequence). The germline V and J ends were trimmed by 4 bases and 5 bases, with 17 bases remaining between them. This CDR3 has 14 amino acids. CDR3 sequence reads: CAWIGGTRFETQYF. In nucleotides, the CDR3 is TGTGCCTGGATTGGAGGCACCCGTTTTGAGACCCAGTACTTC.

The rearrangement links TRBV5-4 to TRBJ1-4, with D tentatively TRBD1 (6 bases). CDR3 length: 16 amino acids. Trimming took 0 bases from V and 8 from J, leaving 17 bases between them. CDR1 is SGHNT, CDR2 YYREEE, per germline (reference sequence). CDR3 region: CASSLEGGGLGEKLFF. For the CDR3, the DNA is TGTGCCAGCAGCTTGGAGGGTGGGGGGCTAGGAGAAAAACTGTTTTTT. The full variable domain, rest sourced from reference TRBV5-4 and TRBJ1-4, is ETGVTQSPTHLIKTRGQQVTLRCSSQSGHNTVSWYQQALGQGPQFIFQYYREEENGRGNFPPRFSGLQFPNYSSELNVNALELDDSALYLCASSLEGGGLGEKLFFGSGTQLSVL.

The CDR3 DNA is TGTGCCATCAGTGAGGCGAGACAGGGTATGAACACTGAAGCTTTCTTT. It specifies CAISEARQGMNTEAFF. The chain has TRBV10-3 and TRBJ1-1; TRBD1 matches at 7 bases. V gave up 2 bases and J gave up 0 bases; unmatched junction bases: 6. The CDR3 is 16 residues long. Germline V lookup: CDR1 ENHRY, CDR2 SYGVKD.

In this sample, this clone turned up once. The V and J genes are TRBV15 and TRBJ1-5; possible D gene TRBD1, 5 bases. Trimming removed 3 bases from V and 4 bases from J, with 16 bases in between. Germline V gene data show CDR1 as LNHNV and CDR2 as YYDKDF (reference sequence). There are 16 residues in the CDR3. CDR3 sequence (DNA): TGTGCCACCAGCAGGTGGGACCTCCGGGCGAATCAGCCCCAGCATTTT. It encodes CATSRWDLRANQPQHF.

The CDR3 region is CASLQQPTNEKLFF. For the CDR3, the DNA is TGTGCCAGCCTGCAACAGCCAACTAATGAAAAACTGTTTTTT. The chain carries TRBV2 and TRBJ1-4, with D unresolved. Germline CDR1 SNHLY, CDR2 FYNNEI. The V end was cut by 8 bases, the J end by 0 bases, with 10 bases between. CDR3 length: 14 residues. Full variable domain (rest looked up from reference TRBV2 and TRBJ1-4): EPEVTQTPSHQVTQMGQEVILRCVPISNHLYFYWYRQILGQKVEFLVSFYNNEISEKSEIFDDQFSVERPDGSNFTLKIRSTKLEDSAMYFCASLQQPTNEKLFFGSGTQLSVL.

The chain recombines TRBV9 with TRBJ2-1; TRBD1 might be the D (6 bases). V was clipped by 4 bases and J by 8 bases, with 16 bases between them. The CDR3 contains 14 residues. The germline gives CDR1 SGDLS, CDR2 YYNGEE. This CDR3 is CASSINPGADEQFF. The CDR3 DNA reads TGTGCCAGCAGCATAAACCCAGGGGCCGATGAGCAGTTCTTC.

This sequence joins TRBV6-5 and TRBJ2-2; D unclear. The CDR3 loop spans 16 amino acids. The V gene lost 4 bases and the J gene lost 1 base, with 13 bases spanning the gap. CDR1 MNHEY and CDR2 SVGAGI come from the germline V gene. The CDR3 DNA reads as TGTGCCAGCAGTTCTCGTCCGTCCTTGAACACCGGGGAGCTGTTTTTT. Protein: CASSSRPSLNTGELFF.

This chain links TRBV9 with TRBJ2-7; no reliable D call. The length of the CDR3 is 13 residues. Germline assignment: CDR1 SGDLS and CDR2 YYNGEE. Trimming stripped 4 bases from V and 6 bases from J, with 14 bases between. CDR3 nucleotide sequence: TGTGCCAGCAGCCCTAACCACTTGGGCGAGCAGTACTTC. It encodes CASSPNHLGEQYF.

In this sample, this clone turned up a few times. The gene calls are TRBV2 and TRBJ2-3, with 12 bases matching TRBD2. V was clipped by 9 bases and J by 3 bases; unmatched bases: 4. The CDR3 covers 14 residues. Germline-derived CDR1 and CDR2 are SNHLY and FYNNEI. CDR3 in amino acids: CARTGLAGTDTQYF. DNA for the CDR3: TGTGCCAGGACTGGACTAGCGGGAACAGATACGCAGTATTTT.

This chain joins TRBV19 and TRBJ1-2; D ambiguous. This CDR3 contains 13 residues. Germline V gene sequence: CDR1 LNHDA, CDR2 SQIVND (reference sequence). The V and J ends lost 5 bases and 1 base respectively, with 8 bases between them. For the CDR3, the DNA is TGTGCCAGTAGTTTAGGACGTAACTATGGCTACACCTTC. It specifies CASSLGRNYGYTF.

The chain is built from TRBV5-1 and TRBJ2-3; TRBD1 matches 8 bases. The trim removed 5 bases at V and 4 bases at J, leaving 3 bases unmatched. Germline CDR1 and CDR2: SGHRS and YFSETQ. CDR3 length equals 13 residues. The DNA for the CDR3 is TGCGCCAGCAGTTTACAGGGGGCAGATACGCAGTATTTT. It is translated as CASSLQGADTQYF. Based on the CDR3 plus reference TRBV5-1 and TRBJ2-3, the full variable domain is KAGVTQTPRYLIKTRGQQVTLSCSPISGHRSVSWYQQTPGQGLQFLFEYFSETQRNKGNFPGRFSGRQFSNSRSEMNVSTLELGDSALYLCASSLQGADTQYFGPGTRLTVL.

This chain links TRBV5-4 with TRBJ2-7; D is ambiguous. V was shortened by 0 bases and J by 2 bases, with 6 bases between the two germline ends. The CDR3 length is 13 residues. Germline CDR1 is SGHNT and CDR2 is YYREEE (reference sequence). CDR3 residues: CASSLAETYEQYF. The CDR3 DNA sequence: TGTGCCAGCAGCTTGGCAGAAACCTACGAGCAGTACTTC. The full variable domain, completed using reference TRBV5-4 and TRBJ2-7, is ETGVTQSPTHLIKTRGQQVTLRCSSQSGHNTVSWYQQALGQGPQFIFQYYREEENGRGNFPPRFSGLQFPNYSSELNVNALELDDSALYLCASSLAETYEQYFGPGTRLTVT.

The rearrangement joins TRBV7-2 to TRBJ2-5; 14 nucleotides align to TRBD2. The CDR3 is 15 amino acids. The V gene end was trimmed by 5 bases and the J gene end by 5 bases; junction bases not matched to a gene: 4. Germline lookup yields CDR1 SGHTA and CDR2 FQGNSA. CDR3 coding DNA: TGTGCCAGCAGCCGACTAGCGGGAGGGGTGGAGACCCAGTACTTC. This codes for CASSRLAGGVETQYF.

On this clone itself: Other DNA variants within this sample encode the same CDR3. The V call is TRBV5-1, the J call TRBJ1-5; D is possibly TRBD1 (5 bases). This CDR3 spans 14 amino acids. With 0 bases removed from V and 5 bases from J, the gap between germline ends came to 9 bases. Germline CDR1 reads SGHRS; CDR2 reads YFSETQ. The CDR3, as DNA: TGCGCCAGCAGCTTGGGGGGCCCTCATCAGCCCCAGCATTTT. Translating it yields CASSLGGPHQPQHF.

The chain links TRBV19 to TRBJ2-3, with 8 bases that match TRBD1. The length of the CDR3 is 16 residues. CDR1 is LNHDA and CDR2 is SQIVND in the germline V gene (reference sequence). The V gene end was trimmed by 6 bases and the J gene end by 2 bases; junction bases not matched to a gene: 10. CDR3 in amino acids: CASSQGQALFTDTQYF. The DNA of the CDR3 is TGTGCCAGTAGCCAGGGACAGGCCCTCTTCACAGATACGCAGTATTTT.

In this sample, this clone turned up a few times. This sequence joins TRBV6-1 and TRBJ1-5, with D tentatively TRBD1 (6 bases). The germline V and J ends were trimmed by 7 bases and 3 bases, with 13 bases remaining between them. CDR3 length: 14 residues. The germline gives CDR1 MNHNS, CDR2 SASEGT. CDR3 region: CASIQDSLNQPQHF. CDR3 nucleotide sequence: TGTGCCAGCATACAGGACAGCCTCAATCAGCCCCAGCATTTT.

The chain couples TRBV27 to TRBJ1-2; D unresolved. The germline V gene has CDR1 MNHEY and CDR2 SMNVEV (reference sequence). Trimming cost V 3 bases and J 3 bases, with 14 bases left between them. The CDR3 length is 15 residues. The CDR3 DNA follows: TGTGCCAGCAGTTTGATGGGGAGGTTAGACTATGGCTACACCTTC. It codes for CASSLMGRLDYGYTF.

In its sample, this clone was seen a few times. This chain joins TRBV2 and TRBJ2-7; no clear D. The length of the CDR3 is 11 residues. The V and J ends lost 7 bases and 3 bases respectively, with 7 bases between them. Germline CDR1 and CDR2: SNHLY and FYNNEI. The CDR3 region has the DNA TGTGCCAGCAACAGCGACTACGAGCAGTACTTC. Its translation: CASNSDYEQYF. The full variable domain, its missing parts supplied by reference TRBV2 and TRBJ2-7, is EPEVTQTPSHQVTQMGQEVILRCVPISNHLYFYWYRQILGQKVEFLVSFYNNEISEKSEIFDDQFSVERPDGSNFTLKIRSTKLEDSAMYFCASNSDYEQYFGPGTRLTVT.

The J gene is TRBJ1-5, the V gene TRBV6-5; 7 bases agree with TRBD1. Germline V lookup: CDR1 MNHEY, CDR2 SVGAGI. V was clipped by 2 bases and J by 3 bases; unmatched bases: 4. The CDR3 length is 15 residues. In DNA, the CDR3 is TGTGCCAGCAGTTACGGAGGGGGCCTCAATCAGCCCCAGCATTTT. It encodes CASSYGGGLNQPQHF.

The chain employs TRBV5-1 and TRBJ2-3; D is unresolved. CDR1 and CDR2 (germline): SGHRS, YFSETQ. The CDR3 is made up of 14 amino acids. The germline V and J ends were trimmed by 0 bases and 5 bases, with 10 bases remaining between them. CDR3 sequence (DNA): TGCGCCAGCAGCTTGGTAAGGGTTGAAGATACGCAGTATTTT. This gives the protein CASSLVRVEDTQYF.

V is TRBV10-2 and J is TRBJ1-2, with a weak D call TRBD1 (5 bases). Germline CDR1 and CDR2: WSHSY and SAAADI. V was pared by 11 bases and J by 5 bases, with 18 bases between. The CDR3 runs to 13 residues. Here the CDR3 DNA reads TGCGCCTCCGGGGAGGGACCTCGATATGGCTACACCTTC. The encoded protein is CASGEGPRYGYTF.

This chain joins TRBV12-5 and TRBJ2-1; D gene uncertain. Trimming took 2 bases from V and 3 from J, leaving 8 bases between them. Germline CDR1 and CDR2: LGHNT and FRNRAP. This CDR3 has 14 residues. The CDR3 DNA follows: TGTGCTAGTGGTTTGCGTAGCTACTACAATGAGCAGTTCTTC. Its protein product is CASGLRSYYNEQFF.

Here the CDR3 DNA reads TGTGCCAGCAGTACGGGGACAGGGGGTGGCACCGGGGAGCTGTTTTTT. It is translated as CASSTGTGGGTGELFF. V usage is TRBV6-4 and J usage is TRBJ2-2; 11 nucleotides match TRBD1. The CDR3 loop spans 16 amino acids. V shed 5 bases, J shed 4 bases, and the junction held 6 bases outside the gene matches. Germline CDR1 MRHNA, CDR2 SNTAGT.